This T cell receptor beta chain stems from a study of T cell repertoires in cytomegalovirus infection. The wider study: Matching HLA type and CMV infection were both indicated by public TCR beta signatures.

This CDR3 comprises 15 residues. The V segment lost 5 bases and the J segment 8 bases; nucleotides outside the gene matches: 14. The germline V gene has CDR1 SEHNR and CDR2 FQNEAQ (reference sequence). Each CDR3 protein is one row after TCRdb ran MiXCR on the reads. Of about 740,000 distinct CDR3 sequences in the sample, 35% to 45% were seen once. The sequenced sample consisted of PBMCs. The chain couples TRBV7-9 to TRBJ1-2; 7 bases line up with TRBD1. The origin of this receptor is a human donor in good health (CMV status not recorded). Some clones in this sample may be carry-over from other donors' samples. CDR3 sequence: CASSPQTSQGRGYTF. For the CDR3, the DNA is TGTGCCAGCAGCCCCCAGACTTCACAGGGGAGGGGCTACACCTTC.